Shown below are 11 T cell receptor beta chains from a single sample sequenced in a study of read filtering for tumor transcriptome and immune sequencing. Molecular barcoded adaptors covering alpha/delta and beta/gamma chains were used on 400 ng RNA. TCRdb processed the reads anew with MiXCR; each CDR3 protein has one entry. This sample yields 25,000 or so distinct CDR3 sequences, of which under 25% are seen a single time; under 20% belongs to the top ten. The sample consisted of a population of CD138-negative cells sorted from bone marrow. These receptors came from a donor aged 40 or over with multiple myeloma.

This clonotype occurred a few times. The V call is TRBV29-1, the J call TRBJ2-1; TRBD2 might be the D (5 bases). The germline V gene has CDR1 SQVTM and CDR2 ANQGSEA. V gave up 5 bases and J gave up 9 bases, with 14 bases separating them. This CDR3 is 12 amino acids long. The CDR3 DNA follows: TGCAGCGTTATCCCGGACTGGAGTGAGCAGTTCTTC. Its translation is CSVIPDWSEQFF.

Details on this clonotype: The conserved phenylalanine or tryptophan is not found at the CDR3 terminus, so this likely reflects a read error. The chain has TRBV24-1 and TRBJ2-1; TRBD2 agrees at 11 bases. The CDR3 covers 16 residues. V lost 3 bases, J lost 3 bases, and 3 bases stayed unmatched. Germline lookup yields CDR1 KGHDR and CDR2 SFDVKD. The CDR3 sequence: CATSDPLAGGYNEQFI. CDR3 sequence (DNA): TGTGCCACCAGTGATCCCCTAGCGGGAGGCTACAATGAGCAGTTCATT.

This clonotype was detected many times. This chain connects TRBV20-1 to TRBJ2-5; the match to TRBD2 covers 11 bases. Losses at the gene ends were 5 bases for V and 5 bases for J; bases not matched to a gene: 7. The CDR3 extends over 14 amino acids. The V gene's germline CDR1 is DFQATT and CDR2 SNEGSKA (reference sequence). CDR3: CSAPSGRIWETQYF. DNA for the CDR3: TGCAGTGCTCCTAGCGGGAGGATATGGGAGACCCAGTACTTC.

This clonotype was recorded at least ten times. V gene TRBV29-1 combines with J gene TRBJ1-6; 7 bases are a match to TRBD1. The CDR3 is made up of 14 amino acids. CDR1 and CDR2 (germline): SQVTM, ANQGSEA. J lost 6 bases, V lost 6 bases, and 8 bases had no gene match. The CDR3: CSVGGGSPNSPLHF. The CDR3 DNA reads TGCAGCGTAGGGGGCGGCTCGCCTAATTCACCCCTCCACTTT.

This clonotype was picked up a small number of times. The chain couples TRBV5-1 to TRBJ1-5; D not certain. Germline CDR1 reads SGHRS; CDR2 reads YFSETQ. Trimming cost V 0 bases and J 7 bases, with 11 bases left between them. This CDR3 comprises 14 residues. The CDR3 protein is CASSLDGVGQPQHF. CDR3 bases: TGCGCCAGCAGCTTGGATGGTGTAGGGCAGCCCCAGCATTTT.

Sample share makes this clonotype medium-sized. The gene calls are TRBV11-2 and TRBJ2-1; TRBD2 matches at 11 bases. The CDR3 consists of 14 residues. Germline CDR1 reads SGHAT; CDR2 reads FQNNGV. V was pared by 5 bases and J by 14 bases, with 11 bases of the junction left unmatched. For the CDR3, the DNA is TGTGCCAGCAGCCCCGACAGAGGTAGCGGGAGGGAGTTCTTC. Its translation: CASSPDRGSGREFF.

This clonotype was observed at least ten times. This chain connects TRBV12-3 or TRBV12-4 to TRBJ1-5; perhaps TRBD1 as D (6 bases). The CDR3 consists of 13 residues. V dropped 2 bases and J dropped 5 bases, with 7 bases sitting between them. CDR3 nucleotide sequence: TGTGCCAGCAGTTTATCAGGGGATCAGCCCCAGCATTTT. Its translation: CASSLSGDQPQHF.

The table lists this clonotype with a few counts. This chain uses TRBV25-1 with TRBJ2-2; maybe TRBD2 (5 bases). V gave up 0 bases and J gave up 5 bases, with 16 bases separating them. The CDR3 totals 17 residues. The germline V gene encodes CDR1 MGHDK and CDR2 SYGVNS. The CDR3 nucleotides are TGTGCCAGCAGTGAATATGGAACTGGAAGAGGGACCGGGGAGCTGTTTTTT. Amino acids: CASSEYGTGRGTGELFF.

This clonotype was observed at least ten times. CDR3 region: CASRYLRTPQETQYF. The CDR3 bases are TGTGCCAGCAGATACTTACGGACGCCTCAAGAGACCCAGTACTTC. The rearrangement joins TRBV11-2 to TRBJ2-5; no definite D call. Germline assignment: CDR1 SGHAT and CDR2 FQNNGV. Deletions cut 6 bases from V and 2 bases from J, with 16 bases between. This CDR3 is 15 amino acids long.

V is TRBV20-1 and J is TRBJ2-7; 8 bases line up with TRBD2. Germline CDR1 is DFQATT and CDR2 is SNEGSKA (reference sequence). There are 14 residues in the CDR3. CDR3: CGTPSDVSSGRQYF. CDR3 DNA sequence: TGCGGTACCCCATCGGACGTCTCAAGCGGGAGGCAGTACTTC.

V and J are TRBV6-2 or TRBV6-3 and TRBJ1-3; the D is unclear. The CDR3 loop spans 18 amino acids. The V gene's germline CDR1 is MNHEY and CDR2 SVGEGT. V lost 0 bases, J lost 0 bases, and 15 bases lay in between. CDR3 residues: CASSYSGLRWVSGNTIYF. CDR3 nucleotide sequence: TGTGCCAGCAGTTACTCCGGCCTGAGATGGGTCTCTGGAAACACCATATATTTT.